This TCR beta chain was obtained from a study of T cell changes during pregnancy in multiple sclerosis. CDR3 length: 10 amino acids. V was trimmed by 10 bases and J by 6 bases, leaving 6 bases between them. Per the germline V gene, CDR1 is MNHEY and CDR2 is SVGAGI. The protocol was immunoSEQ multiplex PCR, while the TCRdb copy is restricted to in-frame clones and leaves out a portion. The table has about 110,000 clones, roughly nine tenths seen once. The specimen was peripheral blood, collected before pregnancy. The source is a female donor with multiple sclerosis, enrolled in a pregnancy study. The chain employs TRBV6-5 and TRBJ1-4, with unresolved D. The CDR3 loop reads CATLYEKLFF. The CDR3 coding sequence is TGTGCCACCCTTTATGAAAAACTGTTTTTT.